The rows below give T cell receptor beta chains drawn from one sample of a study of CD8 T cells in ankylosing spondylitis. TCRdb re-called the 5' RACE reads through MiXCR, storing one row per CDR3 protein. The sample lists approximately 220,000 distinct CDR3 sequences, about a quarter occurring once. The sample was blood, either unsorted or a sorted T cell fraction (not recorded which). These receptors were collected from a male donor with ankylosing spondylitis or in good health (not recorded which). The CDR3 runs from the conserved cysteine through the conserved F or W. Each record gives: CDR3 length, clone size, J gene, V gene, D gene, CDR3 DNA, CDR3 protein. The D gene is left open where the match is weak. Rows give clone size only sometimes, using once, few, many, or a class for an expanded clone.

CDR3 length: 14
clone size: .
J gene: TRBJ1-3
V gene: TRBV10-3
D gene: TRBD1
CDR3 DNA: TGTGCCATCAGTGAGTCGGACAGGGGAAACACCATATATTTT
CDR3 protein: CAISESDRGNTIYF

CDR3 length: 15
clone size: .
J gene: TRBJ1-1
V gene: TRBV6-5
D gene: .
CDR3 DNA: TGTGCCAGCAGTTACTCAGGGGTGGTGAACACTGAAGCTTTCTTT
CDR3 protein: CASSYSGVVNTEAFF

CDR3 length: 18
clone size: many
J gene: TRBJ2-6
V gene: TRBV11-2
D gene: .
CDR3 DNA: TGTGCCAGCAGCGGCCGGGACGGAAGTTTCTCTGGGGCCAACGTCCTGACTTTC
CDR3 protein: CASSGRDGSFSGANVLTF

CDR3 length: 14
clone size: .
J gene: TRBJ2-5
V gene: TRBV7-2
D gene: .
CDR3 DNA: TGTGCCAGCAGCTTTCGCAGTCAGGGTTCAGCCCAGTACTTC
CDR3 protein: CASSFRSQGSAQYF

CDR3 length: 14
clone size: few
J gene: TRBJ2-3
V gene: TRBV11-2
D gene: TRBD1
CDR3 DNA: TGTGCCAGCAGCTCGACAGGGAACGGAGATACGCAGTATTTT
CDR3 protein: CASSSTGNGDTQYF

CDR3 length: 15
clone size: many
J gene: TRBJ2-1
V gene: TRBV20-1
D gene: TRBD2
CDR3 DNA: TGCAGTGCTGTCCCGGGACTAGCGGCTCACAATGAGCAGTTCTTC
CDR3 protein: CSAVPGLAAHNEQFF

CDR3 length: 16
clone size: .
J gene: TRBJ2-7
V gene: TRBV20-1
D gene: .
CDR3 DNA: TGCAGTGCTGGGAAGTTACAGGCGGCAACTTACTACGAGCAGTACTTC
CDR3 protein: CSAGKLQAATYYEQYF

CDR3 length: 18
clone size: .
J gene: TRBJ2-3
V gene: TRBV20-1
D gene: TRBD1
CDR3 DNA: TGCAGTGCTAGAGCCCCTCCGGGACAGGGATCGAGCACAGATACGCAGTATTTT
CDR3 protein: CSARAPPGQGSSTDTQYF

CDR3 length: 13
clone size: many
J gene: TRBJ1-1
V gene: TRBV12-3/TRBV12-4
D gene: .
CDR3 DNA: TGTGCCAGCAGTTCATATCAGGACGGGGAAGCTTTCTTT
CDR3 protein: CASSSYQDGEAFF

CDR3 length: 14
clone size: .
J gene: TRBJ2-3
V gene: TRBV20-1
D gene: .
CDR3 DNA: TGCAGTGCTAGAGATCGAGAGAGGACAGATACGCAGTATTTT
CDR3 protein: CSARDRERTDTQYF

CDR3 length: 16
clone size: few
J gene: TRBJ2-3
V gene: TRBV5-1
D gene: TRBD2
CDR3 DNA: TGCGCCAGCAGCTTGGAGACTAGCGGGAGATCGGATACGCAGTATTTT
CDR3 protein: CASSLETSGRSDTQYF

CDR3 length: 15
clone size: few
J gene: TRBJ2-3
V gene: TRBV20-1
D gene: .
CDR3 DNA: TGCAGTGCTAGAGGTGTTGCAGCTGTAAGAGATACGCAGTATTTT
CDR3 protein: CSARGVAAVRDTQYF

CDR3 length: 13
clone size: many
J gene: TRBJ2-7
V gene: TRBV27
D gene: .
CDR3 DNA: TGTGCCAGCAGAGCAGGGTTGTCCTACGAGCAGTACTTC
CDR3 protein: CASRAGLSYEQYF

CDR3 length: 15
clone size: once
J gene: TRBJ2-3
V gene: TRBV12-3/TRBV12-4
D gene: .
CDR3 DNA: TGTGCCAGCAGTTTTTATCCCACGAACACAGATACGCAGTATTTT
CDR3 protein: CASSFYPTNTDTQYF

CDR3 length: 15
clone size: once
J gene: TRBJ2-7
V gene: TRBV4-1
D gene: .
CDR3 DNA: TGCGCCAGCAGCCAAGGGCCAGGGACCCACTACGAGCAGTACTTC
CDR3 protein: CASSQGPGTHYEQYF

CDR3 length: 12
clone size: few
J gene: TRBJ2-7
V gene: TRBV10-3
D gene: TRBD2
CDR3 DNA: TGTGCCGCCGGGACTAGCGACTACGAGCAGTACTTC
CDR3 protein: CAAGTSDYEQYF

CDR3 length: 12
clone size: .
J gene: TRBJ2-2
V gene: TRBV10-3
D gene: .
CDR3 DNA: TGTGCCATAGGGGGGGTTACCGGGGAGCTGTTTTTT
CDR3 protein: CAIGGVTGELFF

CDR3 length: 16
clone size: .
J gene: TRBJ2-5
V gene: TRBV6-5
D gene: TRBD2
CDR3 DNA: TGTGCCAGCAGCTACAGCGGGAGGGAGGTTGGGGAGACCCAGTACTTC
CDR3 protein: CASSYSGREVGETQYF

CDR3 length: 16
clone size: .
J gene: TRBJ2-1
V gene: TRBV21-1
D gene: .
CDR3 DNA: TGTGCCAGCAGCAAACCGGGACAGCCAGTTTACAATGAGCAGTTCTTC
CDR3 protein: CASSKPGQPVYNEQFF

CDR3 length: 15
clone size: many
J gene: TRBJ2-1
V gene: TRBV2
D gene: .
CDR3 DNA: TGTGCCAGCAGTGAAGGGACTCCTGGAAACAATGAGCAGTTCTTC
CDR3 protein: CASSEGTPGNNEQFF

CDR3 length: 18
clone size: .
J gene: TRBJ2-2
V gene: TRBV9
D gene: TRBD2
CDR3 DNA: TGTGCCAGCAGCGTAGGTAGCGGGGGGACCAAGAACACCGGGGAGCTGTTTTTT
CDR3 protein: CASSVGSGGTKNTGELFF

CDR3 length: 16
clone size: .
J gene: TRBJ2-7
V gene: TRBV5-1
D gene: TRBD1
CDR3 DNA: TGCGCCAGCAGCCTCGGGACAGGGGGAGACTCCTACGAGCAGTACTTC
CDR3 protein: CASSLGTGGDSYEQYF

CDR3 length: 14
clone size: .
J gene: TRBJ2-4
V gene: TRBV6-1
D gene: .
CDR3 DNA: TGTGCCAGCAGTGAGCAGGGGTCCAAAAACATTCAGTACTTC
CDR3 protein: CASSEQGSKNIQYF

CDR3 length: 15
clone size: few
J gene: TRBJ2-1
V gene: TRBV24-1
D gene: TRBD2
CDR3 DNA: TGTGCCACCAGTGATTTCAGCGGGGACCCCAATGAGCAGTTCTTC
CDR3 protein: CATSDFSGDPNEQFF

CDR3 length: 16
clone size: .
J gene: TRBJ1-6
V gene: TRBV18
D gene: TRBD1
CDR3 DNA: TGTGCCAGCTCACCCTTCGGACAGGAGGTCAATTCACCCCTCCACTTT
CDR3 protein: CASSPFGQEVNSPLHF

CDR3 length: 15
clone size: .
J gene: TRBJ2-1
V gene: TRBV9
D gene: TRBD2
CDR3 DNA: TGTGCCAGCAGTTGGGGGGGAAGCTCCTACAATGAGCAGTTCTTC
CDR3 protein: CASSWGGSSYNEQFF

CDR3 length: 14
clone size: few
J gene: TRBJ2-7
V gene: TRBV20-1
D gene: TRBD2
CDR3 DNA: TGCAGTGCTCTTCGGACTAGCGGGAGCTACGAGCAGTACTTC
CDR3 protein: CSALRTSGSYEQYF

CDR3 length: 14
clone size: .
J gene: TRBJ2-7
V gene: TRBV19
D gene: .
CDR3 DNA: TGTGCCAGTAGTGGCCTCGAGCGACCCTACGAGCAGTACTTC
CDR3 protein: CASSGLERPYEQYF

CDR3 length: 15
clone size: .
J gene: TRBJ2-3
V gene: TRBV6-5
D gene: .
CDR3 DNA: TGTGCCAGCAGTTACTCAGCCGGGGGCGCAGATACGCAGTATTTT
CDR3 protein: CASSYSAGGADTQYF

CDR3 length: 17
clone size: few
J gene: TRBJ2-5
V gene: TRBV7-2
D gene: TRBD1
CDR3 DNA: TGTGCCAGCAGCTTGAATTTGCCGGGGACAGGAGGGGAGACCCAGTACTTC
CDR3 protein: CASSLNLPGTGGETQYF

CDR3 length: 18
clone size: .
J gene: TRBJ2-5
V gene: TRBV7-8
D gene: TRBD2
CDR3 DNA: TGTGCCAGCAGCCCTCTGATAGGGACTAGCGGGCCCCAAGAGACCCAGTACTTC
CDR3 protein: CASSPLIGTSGPQETQYF

CDR3 length: 13
clone size: .
J gene: TRBJ2-1
V gene: TRBV7-2
D gene: .
CDR3 DNA: TGTGCCAGCAGCTTAACTAGCTGGGATGAGCAGTTCTTC
CDR3 protein: CASSLTSWDEQFF

CDR3 length: 12
clone size: many
J gene: TRBJ2-5
V gene: TRBV20-1
D gene: .
CDR3 DNA: TGCAGTGCCAGTCCGGGAGAAGAGACCCAGTACTTC
CDR3 protein: CSASPGEETQYF

CDR3 length: 14
clone size: once
J gene: TRBJ2-1
V gene: TRBV10-3
D gene: .
CDR3 DNA: TGTGCCATCAGTGAAGGGCCTAAAAACAATGAGCAGTTCTTC
CDR3 protein: CAISEGPKNNEQFF

CDR3 length: 12
clone size: .
J gene: TRBJ2-1
V gene: TRBV12-3/TRBV12-4
D gene: TRBD2
CDR3 DNA: TGTGCCAGCAGATTAGCGGGTGGTGAGCAGTTCTTC
CDR3 protein: CASRLAGGEQFF

CDR3 length: 14
clone size: .
J gene: TRBJ2-1
V gene: TRBV20-1
D gene: TRBD2
CDR3 DNA: TGCAGTGCTATAACTAGCGGAGGCTACAATGAGCAGTTCTTC
CDR3 protein: CSAITSGGYNEQFF

CDR3 length: 19
clone size: many
J gene: TRBJ2-1
V gene: TRBV4-3
D gene: TRBD2
CDR3 DNA: TGCGCCAGCAGCCTCGGACTAGCGGGACTGGCGAGCTCCTACAATGAGCAGTTCTTC
CDR3 protein: CASSLGLAGLASSYNEQFF

CDR3 length: 15
clone size: few
J gene: TRBJ2-7
V gene: TRBV20-1
D gene: TRBD1
CDR3 DNA: TGCAGTGCTACCGGGTCCGGGACAGGTGTCTACGAGCAGTACTTC
CDR3 protein: CSATGSGTGVYEQYF

CDR3 length: 13
clone size: few
J gene: TRBJ2-4
V gene: TRBV4-2
D gene: TRBD2
CDR3 DNA: TGTGCCAGCAGCCTCAGTTCGCGGGAGATTCAGTACTTC
CDR3 protein: CASSLSSREIQYF

CDR3 length: 16
clone size: many
J gene: TRBJ2-7
V gene: TRBV5-1
D gene: .
CDR3 DNA: TGCGCCAGCAGCTCGGCGGAGCAGGGCTTAATCTACGAGCAGTACTTC
CDR3 protein: CASSSAEQGLIYEQYF

CDR3 length: 13
clone size: .
J gene: TRBJ2-5
V gene: TRBV6-1
D gene: .
CDR3 DNA: TGTGCCAGCACGAGGAGGAAGCAAGAGACCCAGTACTTC
CDR3 protein: CASTRRKQETQYF

CDR3 length: 15
clone size: .
J gene: TRBJ2-2
V gene: TRBV11-2
D gene: .
CDR3 DNA: TGTGCCAGCAGCTTAGAATATCGTGTGGCCGGGGAGCTGTTTTTT
CDR3 protein: CASSLEYRVAGELFF

CDR3 length: 15
clone size: .
J gene: TRBJ1-1
V gene: TRBV7-8
D gene: .
CDR3 DNA: TGTGCCAGCAGCTTAGCCGCACACTTGAACACTGAAGCTTTCTTT
CDR3 protein: CASSLAAHLNTEAFF

CDR3 length: 14
clone size: .
J gene: TRBJ1-4
V gene: TRBV29-1
D gene: .
CDR3 DNA: TGCAGCGTTGCAGGGGTACCCACTAATGAAAAACTGTTTTTT
CDR3 protein: CSVAGVPTNEKLFF

CDR3 length: 13
clone size: many
J gene: TRBJ2-7
V gene: TRBV18
D gene: .
CDR3 DNA: TGTGCCAGCTCACCGGGGAGCTCCCACGAGCAGTACTTC
CDR3 protein: CASSPGSSHEQYF

CDR3 length: 13
clone size: many
J gene: TRBJ2-2
V gene: TRBV3-1
D gene: .
CDR3 DNA: TGTGCCAGCAGTCCTGCCAGGACCGGGGAGCTGTTTTTT
CDR3 protein: CASSPARTGELFF

CDR3 length: 15
clone size: few
J gene: TRBJ2-1
V gene: TRBV5-1
D gene: .
CDR3 DNA: TGCGCCAGCAGCTTAAGCGGGCCGACCTACAATGAGCAGTTCTTC
CDR3 protein: CASSLSGPTYNEQFF

CDR3 length: 16
clone size: .
J gene: TRBJ2-7
V gene: TRBV10-3
D gene: .
CDR3 DNA: TGTGCCATCAGTGAGAAGGGGGTGGCAAGCTCCTACGAGCAGTACTTC
CDR3 protein: CAISEKGVASSYEQYF

CDR3 length: 18
clone size: .
J gene: TRBJ2-1
V gene: TRBV15
D gene: TRBD2
CDR3 DNA: TGTGCCACCAGCAGAGCCCCCGGTAGCGGGATAAGGGGCAATGAGCAGTTCTTC
CDR3 protein: CATSRAPGSGIRGNEQFF

CDR3 length: 13
clone size: many
J gene: TRBJ1-1
V gene: TRBV5-1
D gene: .
CDR3 DNA: TGCGCCAGCAGCCCTACAGGGCCCACTGAAGCTTTCTTT
CDR3 protein: CASSPTGPTEAFF

CDR3 length: 15
clone size: .
J gene: TRBJ2-1
V gene: TRBV29-1
D gene: TRBD2
CDR3 DNA: TGCAGCGTAGCCTACGGGACTAGCGGGAGCAATGAGCAGTTCTTC
CDR3 protein: CSVAYGTSGSNEQFF

CDR3 length: 13
clone size: many
J gene: TRBJ2-5
V gene: TRBV7-2
D gene: .
CDR3 DNA: TGTGCCAGCAGCTTTGGAGGGGGAAAGACCCAGTACTTC
CDR3 protein: CASSFGGGKTQYF

CDR3 length: 13
clone size: many
J gene: TRBJ2-5
V gene: TRBV6-1
D gene: TRBD1
CDR3 DNA: TGTGCCAGCAGGGAGACAGGGGCAGAGACCCAGTACTTC
CDR3 protein: CASRETGAETQYF

CDR3 length: 10
clone size: .
J gene: TRBJ1-1
V gene: TRBV29-1
D gene: .
CDR3 DNA: TGCAGCGGGACTAACACTGAAGCTTTCTTT
CDR3 protein: CSGTNTEAFF

CDR3 length: 16
clone size: many
J gene: TRBJ2-7
V gene: TRBV6-1
D gene: .
CDR3 DNA: TGTGCCAGCAGTAGGGAATCGACCCCGCGGTCCTACGAGCAGTACTTC
CDR3 protein: CASSRESTPRSYEQYF